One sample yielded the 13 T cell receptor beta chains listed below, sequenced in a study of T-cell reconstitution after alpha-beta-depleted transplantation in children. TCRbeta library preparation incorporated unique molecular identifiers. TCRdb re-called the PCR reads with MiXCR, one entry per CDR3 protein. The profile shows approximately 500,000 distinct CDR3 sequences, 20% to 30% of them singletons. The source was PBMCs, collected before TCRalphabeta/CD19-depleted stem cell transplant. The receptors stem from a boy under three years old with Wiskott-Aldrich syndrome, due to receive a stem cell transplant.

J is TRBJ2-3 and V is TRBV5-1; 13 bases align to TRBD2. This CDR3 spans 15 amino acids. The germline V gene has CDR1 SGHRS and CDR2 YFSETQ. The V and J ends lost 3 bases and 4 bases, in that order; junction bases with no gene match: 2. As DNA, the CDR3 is TGCGCCAGCAGCTGGACTAGCGGGAGTTCAGATACGCAGTATTTT. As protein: CASSWTSGSSDTQYF.

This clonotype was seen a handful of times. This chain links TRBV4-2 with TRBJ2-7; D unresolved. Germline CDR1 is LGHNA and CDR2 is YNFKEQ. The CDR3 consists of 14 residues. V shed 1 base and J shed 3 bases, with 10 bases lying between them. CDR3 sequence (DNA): TGTGCCAGCAGCCAAGGGACCGAATTCTACGAGCAGTACTTC. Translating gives CASSQGTEFYEQYF.

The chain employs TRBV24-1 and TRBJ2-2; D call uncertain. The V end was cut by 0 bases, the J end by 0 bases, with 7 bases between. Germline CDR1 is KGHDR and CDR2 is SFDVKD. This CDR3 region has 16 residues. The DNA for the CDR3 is TGTGCCACCAGTGATTTGAGTCTCCCGAACACCGGGGAGCTGTTTTTT. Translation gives CATSDLSLPNTGELFF.

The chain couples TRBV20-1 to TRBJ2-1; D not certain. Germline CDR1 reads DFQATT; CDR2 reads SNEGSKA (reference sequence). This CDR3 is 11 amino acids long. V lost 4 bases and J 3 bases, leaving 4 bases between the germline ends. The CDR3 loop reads CSAIYYNEQFF. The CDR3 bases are TGCAGTGCTATATACTACAATGAGCAGTTCTTC.

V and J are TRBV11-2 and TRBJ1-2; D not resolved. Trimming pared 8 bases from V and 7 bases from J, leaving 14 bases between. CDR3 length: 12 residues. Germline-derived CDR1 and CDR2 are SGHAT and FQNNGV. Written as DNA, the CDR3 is TGTGCCAGCTCACCGTCGGGCGGTGGCTACACCTTC. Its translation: CASSPSGGGYTF.

This CDR3 is CASSVGTSGTGELFF. As DNA, the CDR3 is TGCGCCAGCAGCGTCGGGACTAGCGGGACCGGGGAGCTGTTTTTT. The rearrangement joins TRBV5-1 to TRBJ2-2, with TRBD2 matching 12 bases. This CDR3 is 15 amino acids long. V lost 4 bases to trimming and J lost 5 bases; unmatched junction nucleotides: 3. Germline CDR1 and CDR2: SGHRS and YFSETQ.

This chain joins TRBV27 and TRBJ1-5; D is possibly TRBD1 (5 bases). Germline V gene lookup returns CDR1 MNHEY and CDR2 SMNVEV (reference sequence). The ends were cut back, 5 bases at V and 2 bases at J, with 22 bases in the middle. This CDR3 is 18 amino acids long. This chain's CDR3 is CASSPRLGREWGNQPQHF. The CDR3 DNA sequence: TGTGCCAGCAGTCCCAGGCTAGGCAGGGAATGGGGCAATCAGCCCCAGCATTTT.

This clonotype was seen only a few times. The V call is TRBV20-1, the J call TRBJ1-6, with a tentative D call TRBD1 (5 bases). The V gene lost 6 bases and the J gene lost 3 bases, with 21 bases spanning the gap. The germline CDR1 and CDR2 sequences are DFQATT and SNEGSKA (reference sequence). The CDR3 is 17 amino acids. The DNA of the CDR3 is TGCAGTGCCTACCAGAGCTCAAGACAGATCTATAATTCACCCCTCCACTTT. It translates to CSAYQSSRQIYNSPLHF.

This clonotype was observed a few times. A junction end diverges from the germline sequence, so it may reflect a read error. CDR3: CASSQGSGTSGVF. In DNA, the CDR3 is TGTGCCAGCAGCCAGGGATCCGGGACTAGCGGGGTCTTC. The chain links TRBV3-1 to TRBJ2-1; the match to TRBD2 covers 13 bases. This CDR3 comprises 13 residues. Germline CDR1 reads LGHDT; CDR2 reads YNNKEL (reference sequence).

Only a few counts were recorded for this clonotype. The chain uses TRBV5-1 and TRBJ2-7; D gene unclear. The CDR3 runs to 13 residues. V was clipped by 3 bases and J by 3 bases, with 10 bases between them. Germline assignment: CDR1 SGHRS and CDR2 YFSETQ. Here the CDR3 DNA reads TGCGCCAGCAGCTGGCTCTTAAACTACGAGCAGTACTTC. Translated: CASSWLLNYEQYF.

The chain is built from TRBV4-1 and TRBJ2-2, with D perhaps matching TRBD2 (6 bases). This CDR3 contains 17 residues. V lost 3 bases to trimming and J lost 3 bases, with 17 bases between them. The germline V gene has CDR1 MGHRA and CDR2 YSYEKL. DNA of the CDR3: TGCGCCAGCAGCCAGAGACTAGTTGCAGTAGACACCGGGGAGCTGTTTTTT. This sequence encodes CASSQRLVAVDTGELFF.

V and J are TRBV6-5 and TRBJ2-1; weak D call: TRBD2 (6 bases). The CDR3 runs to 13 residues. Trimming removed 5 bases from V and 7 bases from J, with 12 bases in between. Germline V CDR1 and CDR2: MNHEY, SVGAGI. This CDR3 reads CASSPGASNEQFF. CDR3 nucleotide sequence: TGTGCCAGCAGTCCGGGAGCTAGTAATGAGCAGTTCTTC.

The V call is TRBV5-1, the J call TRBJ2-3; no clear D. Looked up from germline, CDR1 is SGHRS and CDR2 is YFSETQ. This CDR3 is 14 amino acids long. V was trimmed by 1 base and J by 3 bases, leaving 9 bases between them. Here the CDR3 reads CASSLRSETDTQYF. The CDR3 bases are TGCGCCAGCAGCTTGAGGTCGGAAACAGATACGCAGTATTTT.